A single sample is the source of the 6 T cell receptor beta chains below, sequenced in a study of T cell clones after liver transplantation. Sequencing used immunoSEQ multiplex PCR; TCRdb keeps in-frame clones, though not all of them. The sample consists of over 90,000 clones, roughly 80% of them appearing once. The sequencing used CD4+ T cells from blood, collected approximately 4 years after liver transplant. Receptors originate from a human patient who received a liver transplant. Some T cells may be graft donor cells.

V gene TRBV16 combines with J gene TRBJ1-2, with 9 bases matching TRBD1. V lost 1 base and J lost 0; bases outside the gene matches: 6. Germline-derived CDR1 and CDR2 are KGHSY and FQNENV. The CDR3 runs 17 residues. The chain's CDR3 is CASSQFGQGITNYGYTF. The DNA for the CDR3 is TGTGCCAGCAGCCAATTTGGACAGGGGATAACTAACTATGGCTACACCTTC.

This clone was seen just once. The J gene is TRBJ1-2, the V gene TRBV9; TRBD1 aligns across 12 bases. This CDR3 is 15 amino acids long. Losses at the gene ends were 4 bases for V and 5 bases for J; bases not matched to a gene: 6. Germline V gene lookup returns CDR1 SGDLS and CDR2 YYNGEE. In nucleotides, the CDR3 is TGTGCCAGCAGCCCTCCGGGACAGGGGGCTTATGGCTACACCTTC. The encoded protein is CASSPPGQGAYGYTF.

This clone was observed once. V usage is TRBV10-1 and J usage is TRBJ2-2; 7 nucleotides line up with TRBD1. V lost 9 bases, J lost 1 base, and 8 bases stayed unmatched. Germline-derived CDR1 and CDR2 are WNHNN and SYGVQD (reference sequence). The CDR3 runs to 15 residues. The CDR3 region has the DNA TGCGCCAGGACCTGCAGACAGGGGAACACCGGGGAGCTGTTTTTT. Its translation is CARTCRQGNTGELFF.

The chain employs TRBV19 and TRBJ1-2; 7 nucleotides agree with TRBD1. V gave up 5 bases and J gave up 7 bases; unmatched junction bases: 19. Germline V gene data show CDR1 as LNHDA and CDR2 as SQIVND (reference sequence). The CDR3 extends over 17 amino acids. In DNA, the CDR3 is TGTGCCAGTAGTCCCGAGAAGGGGGACAGTTGGGGTTCTGGCTACACCTTC. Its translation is CASSPEKGDSWGSGYTF.

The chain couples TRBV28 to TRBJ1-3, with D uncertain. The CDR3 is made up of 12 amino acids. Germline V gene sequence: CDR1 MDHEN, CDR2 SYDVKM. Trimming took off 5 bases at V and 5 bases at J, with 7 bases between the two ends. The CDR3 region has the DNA TGTGCCAGCAGTCAGGAGAGAAACACCATATATTTT. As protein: CASSQERNTIYF.

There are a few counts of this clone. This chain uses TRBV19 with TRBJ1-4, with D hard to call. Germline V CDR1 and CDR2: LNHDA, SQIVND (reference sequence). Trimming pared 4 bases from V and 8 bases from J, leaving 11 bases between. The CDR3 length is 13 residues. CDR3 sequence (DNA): TGTGCCAGTAGTAGTTGGCCCGAGGAAAAACTGTTTTTT. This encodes CASSSWPEEKLFF.